Given below is one T cell receptor (beta chain) in context. The antigen remains unidentified. This sample was included in a study of OX40 agonist ivuxolimab in advanced cancers. Study as a whole: While on treatment, patients had intravenous ivuxolimab at 0.01 to 10 mg/kg every 2 weeks.

The CDR3 covers 16 residues. V lost 5 bases and J 2 bases, leaving 20 bases between the germline ends. CDR1 is SGHDT, CDR2 YYEEEE, per germline. Findings and limits, study-wide: Near-lowest levels of clonal expansion characterized partial responders at 0.1-3.0 mg/kg.

Repertoires were generated with immunoSEQ multiplex PCR, while TCRdb's copy carries only in-frame clones and drops some. The profile shows 28,000 or so clones, roughly 83% of them singletons. The material was CD4+ or CD8+ T cells sorted from blood, obtained in a trial of the OX40 agonist ivuxolimab. The sequence derives from an adult with an advanced solid tumor such as melanoma, head and neck, liver or kidney cancer. The chain is built from TRBV5-6 and TRBJ2-7, with D possibly matching TRBD1 (6 bases). CDR3 loop: CASSWLQGSLAYEQYF. As DNA, the CDR3 is TGTGCCAGCAGTTGGCTTCAGGGGTCCCTCGCCTACGAGCAGTACTTC.